This T cell receptor (beta chain) was documented in a study of Ad26.COV2.S vaccination and SARS-CoV-2 variants. About the study: As a participant in COV1001, the donor was in the Ad26.COV2.S trial arm. Into the muscle, Ad26.COV2.S was dosed once or twice, 56 days apart.

Per the germline V gene, CDR1 is MNHEY and CDR2 is SMNVEV (reference sequence). V was clipped by 3 bases and J by 8 bases; unmatched bases: 11. This CDR3 is built from 17 residues. Sequenced by immunoSEQ multiplex PCR; TCRdb stores in-frame clones only, minus some. The sample lists some 480,000 clones; about 83% were seen once. The study's findings and limits: Reportedly, after vaccination the spike-specific CD8+ and CD4+ T cell responses displayed substantial breadth. Analyses that measured TCR breadth and depth may have underestimated total T cell responses.

As regards this clone: What it binds is unknown.

As to treatment: 19 received Ad26.COV2.S at low or high dose, single or two shots; several received placebo; per-sample allocation not given. Following the first vaccine or placebo injection, samples were taken on day 63. The receptor comes from a person between 18 and 60 years old who received the Ad26.COV2.S COVID-19 vaccine or a placebo. The V and J genes are TRBV27 and TRBJ2-1; TRBD2 matches 12 bases. This specimen consisted of peripheral blood, obtained in a trial of Ad26.COV2.S vaccine versus placebo. The CDR3 DNA sequence: TGTGCCAGCAGTTTTAAATCGGCTAGCGGGAGGGCCCATGAGCAGTTCTTC. Residues: CASSFKSASGRAHEQFF.